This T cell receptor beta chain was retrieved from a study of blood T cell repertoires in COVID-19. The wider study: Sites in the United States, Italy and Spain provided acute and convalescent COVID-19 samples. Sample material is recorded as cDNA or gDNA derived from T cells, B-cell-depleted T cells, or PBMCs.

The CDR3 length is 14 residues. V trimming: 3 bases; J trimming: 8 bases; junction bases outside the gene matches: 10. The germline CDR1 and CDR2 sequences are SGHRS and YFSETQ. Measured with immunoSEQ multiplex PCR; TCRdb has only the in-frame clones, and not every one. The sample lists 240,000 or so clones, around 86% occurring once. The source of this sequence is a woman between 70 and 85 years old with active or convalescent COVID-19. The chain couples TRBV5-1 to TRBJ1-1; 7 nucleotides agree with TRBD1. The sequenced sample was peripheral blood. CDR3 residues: CASSSGQPGSEAFF. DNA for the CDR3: TGCGCCAGCAGCTCGGGACAGCCAGGTAGCGAAGCTTTCTTT.